The clone carrying this T cell receptor (beta chain) was counted a few times. The antigen is not known. The source of the sample is a study of vaccination and CD4 T cells after COVID-19. The overall study: Spike peptides, overlapping and drawn from SARS-CoV-2, HCoV-NL63, HCoV-OC43 and HCoV-229E, were used to stimulate cells. The control cultures got either a CEFX pool, an HIV-1 Nef pool, or no peptide at all. Study findings and constraints: Early post-infection timepoints were missing, and relatively few convalescent patients were studied.

With the Oncomine TCR Beta short-read assay, DNA from cultured CD4+ T cells was sequenced. TCRdb reprocessed the PCR reads with MiXCR, giving one entry per CDR3 protein. The table includes about 3,700 distinct CDR3 sequences, 20% to 25% detected once. This sample's treatment: roughly 11-day PBMC culture with coronavirus spike peptide pools or control peptides (ViraFEST assay). A few million PBMCs per well were cultured with approximately 9.9 IU/ml IL-2 and 8.5 to 10 ug/ml peptide pools. This CDR3 has 15 residues. The V segment lost 2 bases and the J segment 1 base; nucleotides outside the gene matches: 3. Germline V lookup: CDR1 SGHDT, CDR2 YYEEEE.

This chain joins TRBV5-6 and TRBJ2-4; 7 nucleotides agree with TRBD2. The TCR was taken from a human donor who had recovered from COVID-19. Sequenced input: CD4+ T cells from blood, cultured in vitro. CDR3: CASSLAGSAKNIQYF. The CDR3 DNA follows: TGTGCCAGCAGCTTAGCGGGGTCTGCCAAAAACATTCAGTACTTC.